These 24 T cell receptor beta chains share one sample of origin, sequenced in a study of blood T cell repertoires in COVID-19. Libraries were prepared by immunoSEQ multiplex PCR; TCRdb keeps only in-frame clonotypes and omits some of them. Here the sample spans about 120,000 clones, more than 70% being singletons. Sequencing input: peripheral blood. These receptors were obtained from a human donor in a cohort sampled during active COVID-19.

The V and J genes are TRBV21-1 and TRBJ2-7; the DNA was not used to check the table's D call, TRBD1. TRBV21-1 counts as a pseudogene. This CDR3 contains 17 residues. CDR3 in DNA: TGTGCCAGCAGTAGGGGCGGCGGTCGACGTGGTTCCTACGAGCAGTACTTC. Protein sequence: CASSRGGGRRGSYEQYF.

The CDR3: CATRPPGQVYEQYF. DNA of the CDR3: TGTGCCACACGACCCCCGGGACAGGTCTACGAGCAGTACTTC. The rearrangement links TRBV24-1 to TRBJ2-7; TRBD1 matches 8 bases. Germline CDR1 reads KGHDR; CDR2 reads SFDVKD. V was clipped by 10 bases and J by 3 bases; unmatched bases: 10. This CDR3 is built from 14 residues.

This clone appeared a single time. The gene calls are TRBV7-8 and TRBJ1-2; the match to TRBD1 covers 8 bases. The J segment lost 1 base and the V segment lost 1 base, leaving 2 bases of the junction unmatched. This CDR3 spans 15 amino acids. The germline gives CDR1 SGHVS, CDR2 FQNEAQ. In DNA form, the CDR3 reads TGTGCCAGCAGCTTAGGGGGACAGGTTAACTATGGCTACACCTTC. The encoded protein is CASSLGGQVNYGYTF.

The CDR3 protein is CASSPSHGNTEAFF. The CDR3 coding sequence is TGTGCCAGCAGCCCTAGCCACGGGAACACTGAAGCTTTCTTT. This rearrangement joins TRBV14 to TRBJ1-1; no definite D call. Looked up from germline, CDR1 is SGHDN and CDR2 is FVKESK. Between the trimmed V and J ends, which lost 4 bases and 1 base, there was a span of 10 bases. CDR3 size: 14 residues.

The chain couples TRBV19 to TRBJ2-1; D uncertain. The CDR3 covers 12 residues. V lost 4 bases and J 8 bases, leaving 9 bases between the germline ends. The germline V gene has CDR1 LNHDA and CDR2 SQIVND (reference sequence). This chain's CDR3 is CASSSARYEQFF. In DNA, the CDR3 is TGTGCCAGTAGTAGTGCCAGATATGAGCAGTTCTTC.

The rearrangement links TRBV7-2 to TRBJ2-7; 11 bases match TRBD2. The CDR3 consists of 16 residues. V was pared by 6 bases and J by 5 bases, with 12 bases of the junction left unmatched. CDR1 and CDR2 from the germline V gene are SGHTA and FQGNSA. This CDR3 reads CASRSRATSGEHEQYF. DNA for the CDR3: TGTGCCAGCAGGTCTAGGGCGACTAGCGGGGAACACGAGCAGTACTTC.

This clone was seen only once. CDR3 residues: CASSPAGGLNEKLFF. The DNA of the CDR3 is TGTGCCAGCAGCCCTGCAGGGGGATTAAATGAAAAACTGTTTTTT. This chain connects TRBV5-6 to TRBJ1-4; TRBD1 matches 7 bases. J was trimmed by 5 bases and V by 4 bases; bases with no gene match: 8. This CDR3 comprises 15 residues. From germline, CDR1 is SGHDT and CDR2 YYEEEE. The full variable domain, completed using reference TRBV5-6 and TRBJ1-4, is DAGVTQSPTHLIKTRGQQVTLRCSPKSGHDTVSWYQQALGQGPQFIFQYYEEEERQRGNFPDRFSGHQFPNYSSELNVNALLLGDSALYLCASSPAGGLNEKLFFGSGTQLSVL.

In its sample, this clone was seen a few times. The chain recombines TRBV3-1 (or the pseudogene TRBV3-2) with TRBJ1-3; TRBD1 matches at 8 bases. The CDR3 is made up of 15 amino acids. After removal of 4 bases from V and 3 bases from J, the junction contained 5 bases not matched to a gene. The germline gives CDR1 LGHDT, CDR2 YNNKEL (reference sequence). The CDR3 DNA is TGTGCCAGCAGCCCCGACAGGGGTAGTGGAAACACCATATATTTT. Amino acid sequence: CASSPDRGSGNTIYF.

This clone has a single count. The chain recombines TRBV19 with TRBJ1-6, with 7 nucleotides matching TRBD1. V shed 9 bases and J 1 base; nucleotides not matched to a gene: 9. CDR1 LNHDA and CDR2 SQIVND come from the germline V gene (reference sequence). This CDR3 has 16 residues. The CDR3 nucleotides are TGTGCCAGCACTCCAAAGACAGGGTCCTATAATTCACCCCTCCACTTT. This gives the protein CASTPKTGSYNSPLHF.

The CDR3 region has the DNA TGTGCCAGCAGTCCTCTCGGGACTACCTACGAGCAGTACTTC. Protein sequence: CASSPLGTTYEQYF. J is TRBJ2-7 and V is TRBV27; TRBD2 agrees at 7 bases. Per germline, CDR1 MNHEY and CDR2 SMNVEV (reference sequence). Losses at the gene ends were 5 bases for V and 2 bases for J; bases not matched to a gene: 6. CDR3 length equals 14 residues.

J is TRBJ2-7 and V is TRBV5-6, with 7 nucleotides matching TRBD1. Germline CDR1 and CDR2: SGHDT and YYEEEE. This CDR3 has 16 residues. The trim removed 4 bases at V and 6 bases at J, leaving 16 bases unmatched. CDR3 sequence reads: CASSPRPGGGVGEQYF. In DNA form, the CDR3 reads TGTGCCAGCAGCCCTCGCCCAGGGGGTGGGGTTGGCGAGCAGTACTTC. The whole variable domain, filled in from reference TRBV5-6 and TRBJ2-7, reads DAGVTQSPTHLIKTRGQQVTLRCSPKSGHDTVSWYQQALGQGPQFIFQYYEEEERQRGNFPDRFSGHQFPNYSSELNVNALLLGDSALYLCASSPRPGGGVGEQYFGPGTRLTVT.

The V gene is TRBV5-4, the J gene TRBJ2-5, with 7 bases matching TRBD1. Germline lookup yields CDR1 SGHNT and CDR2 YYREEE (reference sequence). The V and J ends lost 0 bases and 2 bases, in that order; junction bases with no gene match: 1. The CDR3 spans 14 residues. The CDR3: CASSLADRQETQYF. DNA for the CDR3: TGTGCCAGCAGCTTGGCGGACAGGCAAGAGACCCAGTACTTC.

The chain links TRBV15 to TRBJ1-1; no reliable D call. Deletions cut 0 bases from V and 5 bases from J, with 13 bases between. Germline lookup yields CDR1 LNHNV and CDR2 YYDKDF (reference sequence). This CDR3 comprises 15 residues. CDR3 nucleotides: TGTGCCACCAGCAGAGAATTACGGGAGGTGACTGAAGCTTTCTTT. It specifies CATSRELREVTEAFF.

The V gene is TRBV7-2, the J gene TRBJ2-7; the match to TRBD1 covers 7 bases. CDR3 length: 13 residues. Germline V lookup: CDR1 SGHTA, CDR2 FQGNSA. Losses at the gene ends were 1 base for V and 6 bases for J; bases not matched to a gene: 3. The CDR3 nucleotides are TGTGCCAGCAGCTTAGGGGACAGCCCCGAGCAGTACTTC. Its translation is CASSLGDSPEQYF.

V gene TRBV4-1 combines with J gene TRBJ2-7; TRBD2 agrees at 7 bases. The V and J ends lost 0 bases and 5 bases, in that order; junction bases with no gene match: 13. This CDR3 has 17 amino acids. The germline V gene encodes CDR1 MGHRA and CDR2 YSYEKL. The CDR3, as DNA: TGCGCCAGCAGCCAAGATCCAGCTCGGACTAGTCGCGACGAGCAGTACTTC. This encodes CASSQDPARTSRDEQYF.

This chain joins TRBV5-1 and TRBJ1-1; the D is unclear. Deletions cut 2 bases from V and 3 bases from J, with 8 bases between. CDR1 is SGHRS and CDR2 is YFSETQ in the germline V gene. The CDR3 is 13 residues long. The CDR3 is CASSFSSHTEAFF. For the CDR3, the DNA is TGCGCCAGCAGCTTCTCCTCTCACACTGAAGCTTTCTTT.

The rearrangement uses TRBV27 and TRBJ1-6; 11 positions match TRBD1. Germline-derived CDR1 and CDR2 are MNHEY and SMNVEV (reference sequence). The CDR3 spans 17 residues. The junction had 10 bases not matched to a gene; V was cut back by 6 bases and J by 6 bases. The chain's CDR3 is CASRRGTGGNSNSPLHF. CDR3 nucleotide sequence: TGTGCCAGCAGGAGAGGGACAGGGGGAAATAGTAATTCACCCCTCCACTTT.

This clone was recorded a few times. CDR3 in amino acids: CASSPQQGNGYTF. The DNA of the CDR3 is TGCGCCAGCAGCCCACAACAGGGGAATGGCTACACCTTC. The genes are TRBV5-1 and TRBJ1-2; 7 bases match TRBD1. Germline CDR1 is SGHRS and CDR2 is YFSETQ. This CDR3 spans 13 amino acids. Trimming cost V 4 bases and J 6 bases; bases outside gene matches: 6.

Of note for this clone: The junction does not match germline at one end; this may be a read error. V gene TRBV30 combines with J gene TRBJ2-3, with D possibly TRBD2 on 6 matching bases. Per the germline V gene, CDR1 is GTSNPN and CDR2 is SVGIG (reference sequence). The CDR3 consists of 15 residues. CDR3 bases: TGTGCCGGGAGTGTCGTGGGAGGTAACACAGATACGCAGTATTTT. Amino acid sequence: CAGSVVGGNTDTQYF.

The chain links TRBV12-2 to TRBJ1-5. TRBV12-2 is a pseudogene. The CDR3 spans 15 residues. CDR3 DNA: TGTGCAAGTCGCTTACCGGGGTGGGTTGATCAGCCCCAGCATTTT. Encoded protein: CASRLPGWVDQPQHF.

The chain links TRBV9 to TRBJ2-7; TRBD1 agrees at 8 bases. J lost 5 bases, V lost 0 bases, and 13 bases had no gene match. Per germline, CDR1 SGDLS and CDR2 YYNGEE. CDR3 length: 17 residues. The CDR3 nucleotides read TGTGCCAGCAGCGTAGGTAGTTGGACAGGGAATATCCACGAGCAGTACTTC. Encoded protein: CASSVGSWTGNIHEQYF.

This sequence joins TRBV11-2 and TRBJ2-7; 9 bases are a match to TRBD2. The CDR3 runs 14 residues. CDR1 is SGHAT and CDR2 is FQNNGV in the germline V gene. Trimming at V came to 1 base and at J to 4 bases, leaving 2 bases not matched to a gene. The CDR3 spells CASSLGSGSYEQYF. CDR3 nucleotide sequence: TGTGCCAGCAGCTTAGGTAGCGGGAGTTACGAGCAGTACTTC.

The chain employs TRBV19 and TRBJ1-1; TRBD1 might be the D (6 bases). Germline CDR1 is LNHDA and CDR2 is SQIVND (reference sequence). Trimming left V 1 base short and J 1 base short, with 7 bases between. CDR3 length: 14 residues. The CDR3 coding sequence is TGTGCCAGTAGTATAGGGACAGAGAACACTGAAGCTTTCTTT. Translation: CASSIGTENTEAFF.

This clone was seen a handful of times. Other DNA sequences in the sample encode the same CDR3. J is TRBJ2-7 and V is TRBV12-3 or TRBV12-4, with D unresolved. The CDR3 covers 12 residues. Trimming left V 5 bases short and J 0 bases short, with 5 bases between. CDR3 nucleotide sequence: TGTGCCAGCAGTCCCTCCTCCTACGAGCAGTACTTC. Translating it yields CASSPSSYEQYF.